Listed below are T cell receptor beta chains from one sample, sequenced in a study of OX40 agonist ivuxolimab in advanced cancers. The assay was immunoSEQ multiplex PCR, and TCRdb's table has in-frame clones only and misses some. The sample records fewer than 95,000 clones, about 93% being singletons. The source was CD4+ or CD8+ T cells sorted from blood, collected in a trial of the OX40 agonist ivuxolimab. The source is an adult with an advanced solid tumor such as melanoma, head and neck, liver or kidney cancer. Both conserved end residues are part of each CDR3. The D gene is left open where the match is weak. For some rows the clone size is stated as once, few or many, or as a class when expanded; others skip it.

TRBJ2-5 TRBV9 TRBD2 . CASSVAAGASQETQYF TGTGCCAGCAGCGTAGCGGCGGGAGCTAGTCAAGAGACCCAGTACTTC
TRBJ1-1 TRBV2 TRBD1 . CASSVEQGAAEAFF TGTGCCAGCAGTGTGGAACAGGGGGCCGCTGAAGCTTTCTTT
TRBJ2-5 TRBV28 . . CASSLWGLKETQYF TGTGCCAGCAGTTTATGGGGGCTAAAAGAGACCCAGTACTTC
TRBJ2-2 TRBV11-2 . . CASSTHPGSTGELFF TGTGCCAGCAGCACGCACCCAGGGTCCACCGGGGAGCTGTTTTTT
TRBJ2-3 TRBV11-3 TRBD2 . CASSKRLAARDDTQYF TGTGCCAGCAGCAAACGACTAGCGGCGAGAGATGATACGCAGTATTTT
TRBJ2-5 TRBV10-3 . . CAISREYQETQYF TGTGCCATCAGTCGAGAGTACCAAGAGACCCAGTACTTC
TRBJ2-2 TRBV6-1 . . CATEPGLTRPGELFF TGTGCCACAGAACCGGGACTCACACGTCCCGGGGAGCTGTTTTTT
TRBJ2-7 TRBV9 TRBD2 . CASSVSDPWGGSYEQYF TGTGCCAGCAGCGTTTCTGACCCATGGGGGGGATCCTACGAGCAGTACTTC
TRBJ2-1 TRBV18 . . CASSPPNLDGGGEQFF TGTGCCAGCTCACCACCGAATCTAGACGGGGGCGGGGAGCAGTTCTTC
TRBJ1-1 TRBV6-1 TRBD1 . CASSQDRVTEAFF TGTGCCAGCAGCCAGGACAGGGTTACTGAAGCTTTCTTT
TRBJ1-1 TRBV18 . . CASSLNLGNTEAFF TGTGCCAGCTCACTGAACCTCGGGAACACTGAAGCTTTCTTT
TRBJ2-2 TRBV30 . . CAWSVGVPTGELFF TGTGCCTGGAGTGTAGGAGTACCCACCGGGGAGCTGTTTTTT
TRBJ1-3 TRBV18 . . CASSPGGTSSGNTIYF TGTGCCAGCTCACCGGGCGGGACCTCCTCTGGAAACACCATATATTTT
TRBJ2-1 TRBV28 TRBD1 . CASSIIGTGRHEQFF TGTGCCAGCAGTATAATCGGGACAGGGCGCCATGAGCAGTTCTTC
TRBJ2-7 TRBV7-2 . . CASSPTSGPYEQYF TGTGCCAGCAGCCCCACGAGCGGACCCTACGAGCAGTACTTC
TRBJ2-4 TRBV30 TRBD1 . CAWSGGTGVKNIQYF TGTGCCTGGAGCGGCGGGACAGGGGTCAAAAACATTCAGTACTTC
TRBJ2-7 TRBV28 . . CASSSGSRLLLLYEQYF TGTGCCAGCAGTTCGGGATCACGACTCCTCCTTCTCTACGAGCAGTACTTC
TRBJ2-3 TRBV5-4 . once CASSLPGYRADTQYF TGTGCCAGCAGCTTGCCAGGGTATCGCGCAGATACGCAGTATTTT
TRBJ1-2 TRBV7-2 . . CASGSSAAGYTF TGTGCCAGTGGGTCCAGCGCGGCTGGCTACACCTTC
TRBJ1-1 TRBV5-6 TRBD1 . CASSLLTGGLTEAFF TGTGCCAGCAGCTTGCTTACAGGGGGCCTCACTGAAGCTTTCTTT
TRBJ2-1 TRBV7-3 TRBD2 . CASSLNRAGGIGNEQFF TGTGCCAGCAGCTTAAATCGGGCGGGAGGGATCGGCAATGAGCAGTTCTTC
TRBJ1-2 TRBV5-6 . . CASIKIPSDNYGYTF TGTGCCAGCATCAAAATTCCCAGTGATAACTATGGCTACACCTTC
TRBJ1-5 TRBV27 . . CASNPKGSAYSNQPQHF TGTGCCAGCAACCCAAAGGGGTCAGCTTATAGCAATCAGCCCCAGCATTTT
TRBJ1-5 TRBV19 TRBD1 . CASSTPGTGAFYSNQPQHF TGTGCCAGTAGTACCCCGGGGACAGGGGCGTTTTATAGCAATCAGCCCCAGCATTTT
TRBJ1-1 TRBV10-3 . once CAISESGGLNTEAFF TGTGCCATCAGTGAGTCGGGGGGATTGAACACTGAAGCTTTCTTT
TRBJ2-2 TRBV7-7 TRBD2 . CASSLGAGGTGELFF TGTGCTAGCAGCTTAGGGGCGGGAGGCACCGGGGAGCTGTTTTTT
TRBJ2-1 TRBV6-5 . . CASSPDSYHNEQFF TGTGCCAGCAGTCCCGACTCCTACCACAATGAGCAGTTCTTC
TRBJ2-1 TRBV13 TRBD2 . CASSPGTSGRNEQFF TGTGCCAGCAGCCCAGGGACTAGCGGGAGAAATGAGCAGTTCTTC
TRBJ2-7 TRBV9 . few CASSPPREPGEQYF TGTGCCAGCAGCCCTCCTCGGGAACCAGGGGAGCAGTACTTC
TRBJ1-2 TRBV5-1 TRBD1 . CASSSGQGSYGYTF TGCGCCAGCAGCTCTGGACAGGGGTCCTATGGCTACACCTTC
TRBJ2-2 TRBV5-4 TRBD2 . CASSSLGLAGTGELFF TGTGCCAGCAGCTCTCTGGGACTAGCGGGGACCGGGGAGCTGTTTTTT
TRBJ2-5 TRBV6-6 . . CASSYAQETQYF TGTGCCAGCAGTTACGCCCAAGAGACCCAGTACTTC
TRBJ2-2 TRBV4-3 TRBD2 . CASSQDLAGGGIGGELFF TGCGCCAGCAGCCAAGATTTAGCGGGAGGAGGTATTGGCGGGGAGCTGTTTTTT
TRBJ1-6 TRBV10-2 TRBD1 . CASSGQGQLMAPLHF TGCGCCAGCAGTGGACAGGGACAATTAATGGCACCCCTCCACTTT
TRBJ1-2 TRBV15 . . CATSTRLWGAHQGYTF TGTGCCACCAGCACCCGCCTGTGGGGGGCGCATCAGGGCTACACCTTC
TRBJ2-7 TRBV7-3 . . CASSLSGGGAYEQYF TGTGCCAGCAGCTTATCCGGAGGGGGGGCCTACGAGCAGTACTTC
TRBJ2-1 TRBV7-9 . . CASTPAGGAGEQFF TGTGCCAGCACCCCTGCAGGGGGGGCTGGTGAGCAGTTCTTC
TRBJ1-5 TRBV5-6 TRBD1 once CASSPRDRGSVPQHF TGTGCCAGCAGCCCCCGGGACAGGGGATCCGTGCCCCAGCATTTT
TRBJ2-7 TRBV30 TRBD2 . CAWSALLAGDREQYF TGTGCCTGGAGTGCCCTACTAGCGGGAGATCGCGAGCAGTACTTC
TRBJ2-7 TRBV11-3 TRBD2 . CASSLALSLAGASYEQYF TGTGCCAGCAGCTTAGCCCTATCACTAGCGGGAGCGTCCTACGAGCAGTACTTC
TRBJ1-1 TRBV19 TRBD1 . CASSSRQGGTEAFF TGTGCCAGTAGTAGCAGACAGGGAGGCACTGAAGCTTTCTTT
TRBJ2-3 TRBV7-5 . . CARSQRPSGTDTQYF TGTGCCAGAAGCCAGAGGCCTAGCGGCACAGATACGCAGTATTTT
TRBJ1-3 TRBV5-1 . . CASSLDRDSGNTIYF TGCGCCAGCAGCTTGGATCGCGACTCTGGAAACACCATATATTTT
TRBJ1-2 TRBV11-3 TRBD1 . CASSRDRGFSGYTF TGTGCCAGCAGCAGGGACAGGGGGTTCAGTGGCTACACCTTC
TRBJ1-2 TRBV6-5 . . CASSETWTDYGYTF TGTGCCAGCAGCGAGACATGGACGGACTATGGCTACACCTTC